Below, 13 T cell receptor beta chains from the same sample are listed, as sequenced in a study of T-cell reconstitution after alpha-beta-depleted transplantation in children. A TCRbeta library incorporating unique molecular identifiers was prepared. TCRdb re-analysed the PCR reads in MiXCR, keeping a single row per CDR3 protein. The sample contains fewer than 750,000 distinct CDR3 sequences, under 25% of which appear only once. This specimen was PBMCs, mostly from graft donor cells, taken 360 days after TCRalphabeta/CD19-depleted stem cell transplant. These receptors were taken from a boy less than two years old who had a stem cell transplant for acute myeloid leukemia, so the T cells may come from the graft donor.

This chain connects TRBV5-1 to TRBJ1-2, with D possibly TRBD1 on 5 matching bases. The CDR3 loop spans 16 amino acids. The germline gives CDR1 SGHRS, CDR2 YFSETQ. V was pared by 0 bases and J by 8 bases, with 20 bases between. The CDR3: CASSLVQRGAMGGYTF. The CDR3 DNA is TGCGCCAGCAGCTTGGTACAGCGGGGCGCCATGGGAGGCTACACCTTC.

This clonotype was picked up a small number of times. The genes are TRBV10-2 and TRBJ2-2; 13 bases are shared with TRBD2. Trimming took 7 bases from V and 4 from J; bases not matched to a gene: 12. The CDR3 totals 18 residues. In germline, CDR1 is WSHSY, CDR2 SAAADI. CDR3 nucleotides: TGCGCCAGCACTTCACTAGCGGGGGGGCCTAATATCACCGGGGAGCTGTTTTTT. This translates into CASTSLAGGPNITGELFF.

The chain joins TRBV15 to TRBJ2-3; 7 bases line up with TRBD2. V lost 1 base, J lost 3 bases, and 7 bases stayed unmatched. The CDR3 runs 16 residues. The germline gives CDR1 LNHNV, CDR2 YYDKDF (reference sequence). Here the CDR3 reads CATSRVPGGGTDTQYF. The CDR3 DNA sequence: TGTGCCACCAGCAGAGTACCCGGGGGAGGGACAGATACGCAGTATTTT.

The CDR3 sequence is CASSYLGTDYGYTF. The CDR3 nucleotides read TGTGCCAGCAGTTACCTCGGGACGGACTATGGCTACACCTTC. The chain recombines TRBV6-5 with TRBJ1-2; D possibly corresponds to TRBD1 (5 bases). Germline-derived CDR1 and CDR2 are MNHEY and SVGAGI. The CDR3 extends over 14 amino acids. The ends were cut back, 2 bases at V and 3 bases at J, with 10 bases in the middle.

Many counts were recorded for this clonotype. CDR3 loop: CAISESRREDLAKNIQYF. CDR3 nucleotides: TGTGCCATCAGTGAGTCCCGTCGTGAAGACTTAGCCAAAAACATTCAGTACTTC. This chain connects TRBV10-3 to TRBJ2-4; no definite D call. V was trimmed by 0 bases and J by 0 bases, leaving 15 bases between them. CDR1 is ENHRY, CDR2 SYGVKD, per germline. The CDR3 spans 18 residues.

The chain has TRBV27 and TRBJ1-1, with a possible D match to TRBD1 (5 bases). Trimming removed 2 bases at V and 0 bases at J, with 13 bases between. Germline V lookup: CDR1 MNHEY, CDR2 SMNVEV (reference sequence). This CDR3 region has 16 residues. Here the CDR3 DNA reads TGTGCCAGCAGTTTAGCGATGGGACTGATGAACACTGAAGCTTTCTTT. Encoded protein: CASSLAMGLMNTEAFF.

This clonotype was recorded a few times. This sequence joins TRBV12-3 or TRBV12-4 and TRBJ2-3; tentative D call: TRBD1 (6 bases). The CDR3 spans 13 residues. The ends were cut back, 7 bases at V and 3 bases at J, with 11 bases in the middle. The CDR3 DNA is TGTGCCAGCAACCCAGGGGAGACAGATACGCAGTATTTT. This translates into CASNPGETDTQYF.

In its sample, this clonotype was seen a few times. The V gene is TRBV7-2, the J gene TRBJ2-5; TRBD2 matches 9 bases. The J segment lost 5 bases and the V segment lost 2 bases, leaving 12 bases of the junction unmatched. Germline V lookup: CDR1 SGHTA, CDR2 FQGNSA. The CDR3 runs 17 residues. The CDR3 nucleotides are TGTGCCAGCAGCTTAATGTCGGGCGGGGGGGCCGTGGAGACCCAGTACTTC. Protein sequence: CASSLMSGGGAVETQYF.

In this sample, this clonotype turned up many times. Compared with germline, one end of the junction differs, possibly owing to a read error. The V and J genes are TRBV29-1 and TRBJ2-1; 9 positions agree with TRBD1. Germline CDR1 is SQVTM and CDR2 is ANQGSEA. This CDR3 region has 14 residues. The CDR3 DNA follows: TGCAGCGTCGAAGGGACAGGGAGGCGCTTTGAGCAGTTCTTC. This codes for CSVEGTGRRFEQFF.

In this sample, this clonotype turned up a few times. V gene TRBV29-1 combines with J gene TRBJ2-2; unclear D gene. This CDR3 contains 13 residues. In germline, CDR1 is SQVTM, CDR2 ANQGSEA. Trimming shortened V by 7 bases and J by 2 bases, and 11 bases separated the two germline ends. CDR3 loop: CSGSPTNTGELFF. The CDR3 nucleotides are TGCAGCGGCAGCCCGACCAACACCGGGGAGCTGTTTTTT.

Concerning this clonotype itself: With a much larger clone just one base away, this may be a read error. This sequence joins TRBV24-1 and TRBJ2-3; D perhaps matches TRBD2 (5 bases). Germline loops: CDR1 KGHDR, CDR2 SFDVKD. This CDR3 comprises 15 residues. DNA for the CDR3: TGTGCCACCAGTGATTGGACTGGAAGCACAGATACGCAGTTTTTT. Its translation: CATSDWTGSTDTQFF.

This clonotype was found a few times. The rearrangement uses TRBV7-2 and TRBJ2-5, with D perhaps TRBD2 (5 bases). The CDR3 is 16 amino acids. With 1 base removed from V and 3 bases from J, the gap between germline ends came to 15 bases. Per the germline V gene, CDR1 is SGHTA and CDR2 is FQGNSA. The CDR3: CASSLGSSSPKETQYF. CDR3 nucleotides: TGTGCCAGCAGCTTAGGGTCTTCTAGCCCGAAAGAGACCCAGTACTTC.

The chain is built from TRBV7-2 and TRBJ2-5; D might be TRBD1 (6 bases). The CDR3 sequence is 14 residues long. The germline V gene has CDR1 SGHTA and CDR2 FQGNSA. V was pared by 6 bases and J by 9 bases, with 20 bases between. CDR3 amino acids: CASSFDRSERAQYF. CDR3 sequence (DNA): TGTGCCAGCAGTTTCGACAGGTCCGAACGGGCCCAGTACTTC.